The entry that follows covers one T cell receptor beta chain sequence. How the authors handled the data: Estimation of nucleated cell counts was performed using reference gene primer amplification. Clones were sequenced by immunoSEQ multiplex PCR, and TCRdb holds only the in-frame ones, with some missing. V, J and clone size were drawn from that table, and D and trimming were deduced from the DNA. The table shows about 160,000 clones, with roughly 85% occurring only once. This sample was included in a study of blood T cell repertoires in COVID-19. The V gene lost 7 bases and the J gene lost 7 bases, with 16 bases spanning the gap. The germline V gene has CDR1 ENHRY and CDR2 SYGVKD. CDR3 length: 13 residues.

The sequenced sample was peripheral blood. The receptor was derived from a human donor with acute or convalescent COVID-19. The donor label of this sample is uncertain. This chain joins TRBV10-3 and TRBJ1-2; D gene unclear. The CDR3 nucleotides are TGTGCCATCAATCTAGGCAGCTCCCGTGGCTACACCTTC. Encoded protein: CAINLGSSRGYTF.